This TCR beta chain was recorded in a study of blood T cell repertoires in COVID-19. V shed 1 base and J 7 bases; nucleotides not matched to a gene: 12. This CDR3 contains 16 residues. From germline, CDR1 is SGHKS and CDR2 YYEKEE (reference sequence). Produced via immunoSEQ multiplex PCR; TCRdb's table is partial and in-frame only. The data contain roughly 70,000 clones, around nine tenths of them singletons. The sequenced sample was peripheral blood. V usage is TRBV5-5 and J usage is TRBJ1-2; TRBD1 aligns across 8 bases. This clonotype originated in a man aged 70-80 years with acute or convalescent COVID-19. In DNA form, the CDR3 reads TGTGCCAGCAGCTTGCAGGGGACAGGACTTACGGGTGGCTACACCTTC. This sequence encodes CASSLQGTGLTGGYTF.